A single sample gave rise to the 2 T cell receptor beta chains below, sequenced in a study of blood T cell repertoires in COVID-19. Assay used: immunoSEQ multiplex PCR; TCRdb lists only in-frame clones, some missing. The sample consists of 90,000 to 120,000 clones, 84% of them appearing once. The source material was peripheral blood. These receptors were taken from a human donor in a cohort sampled during active COVID-19.

The chain is built from TRBV7-8 and TRBJ1-2, with a possible D match to TRBD1 (6 bases). CDR1 and CDR2 from the germline V gene are SGHVS and FQNEAQ. Between the trimmed V and J ends, which lost 2 bases and 7 bases, there was a span of 14 bases. CDR3 size: 14 residues. The CDR3 protein is CASSLIREGGGYTF. For the CDR3, the DNA is TGTGCCAGCAGCTTAATCAGGGAGGGGGGTGGCTACACCTTC.

J is TRBJ2-1 and V is TRBV5-8; tentative D call: TRBD2 (6 bases). This CDR3 has 16 residues. The germline V gene has CDR1 SGHTS and CDR2 YDEGEE. Deletions cut 0 bases from V and 4 bases from J, with 14 bases between. CDR3 sequence (DNA): TGTGCCAGCAGCTTGGGGACTACCAATAAGTACAATGAGCAGTTCTTC. This sequence encodes CASSLGTTNKYNEQFF.